This T cell receptor beta chain was found in a study of blood T cell repertoires in COVID-19. Measured with immunoSEQ multiplex PCR; TCRdb has only the in-frame clones, and not every one. Of over 100,000 clones in the sample, approximately 80% were seen once. The CDR3 loop spans 14 amino acids. Germline CDR1 LNHDA, CDR2 SQIVND (reference sequence). J lost 2 bases, V lost 7 bases, and 3 bases had no gene match. This receptor was obtained from an older woman with acute or convalescent COVID-19. Sequencing input: peripheral blood. The V gene is TRBV19, the J gene TRBJ2-1, with 9 bases aligning to TRBD1. CDR3 nucleotide sequence: TGTGCCAGTACCGGGACAGGGACCTACAATGAGCAGTTCTTC. It translates to CASTGTGTYNEQFF.